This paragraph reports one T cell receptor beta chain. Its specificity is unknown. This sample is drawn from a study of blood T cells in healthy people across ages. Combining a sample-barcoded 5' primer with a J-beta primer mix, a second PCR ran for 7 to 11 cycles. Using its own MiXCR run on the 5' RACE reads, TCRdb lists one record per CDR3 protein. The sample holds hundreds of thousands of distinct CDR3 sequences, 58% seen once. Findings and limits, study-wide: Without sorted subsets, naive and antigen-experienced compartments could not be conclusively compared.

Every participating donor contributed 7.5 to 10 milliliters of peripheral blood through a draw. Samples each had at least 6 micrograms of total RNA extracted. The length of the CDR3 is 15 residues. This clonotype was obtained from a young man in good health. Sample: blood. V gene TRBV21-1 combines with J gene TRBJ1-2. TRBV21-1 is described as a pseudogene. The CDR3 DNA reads TGTGCCAGCAGCCAAGTAATTACGGCAGTCTATGGCTACACCTTC. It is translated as CASSQVITAVYGYTF.